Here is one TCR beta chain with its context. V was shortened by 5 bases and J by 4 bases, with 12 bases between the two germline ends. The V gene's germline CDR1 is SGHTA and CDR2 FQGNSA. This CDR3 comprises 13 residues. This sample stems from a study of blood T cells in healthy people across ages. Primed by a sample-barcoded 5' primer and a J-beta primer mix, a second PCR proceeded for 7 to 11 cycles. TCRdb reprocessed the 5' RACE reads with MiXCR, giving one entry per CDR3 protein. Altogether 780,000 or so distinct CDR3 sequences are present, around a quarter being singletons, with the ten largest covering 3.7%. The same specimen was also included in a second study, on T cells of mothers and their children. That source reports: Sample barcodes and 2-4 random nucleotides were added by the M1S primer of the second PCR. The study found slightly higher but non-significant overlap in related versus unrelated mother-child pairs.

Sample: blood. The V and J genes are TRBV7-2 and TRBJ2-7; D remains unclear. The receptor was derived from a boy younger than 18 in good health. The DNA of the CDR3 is TGTGCCAGCAGCCTAGAGAGTTGGTACGAGCAGTACTTC. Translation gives CASSLESWYEQYF.